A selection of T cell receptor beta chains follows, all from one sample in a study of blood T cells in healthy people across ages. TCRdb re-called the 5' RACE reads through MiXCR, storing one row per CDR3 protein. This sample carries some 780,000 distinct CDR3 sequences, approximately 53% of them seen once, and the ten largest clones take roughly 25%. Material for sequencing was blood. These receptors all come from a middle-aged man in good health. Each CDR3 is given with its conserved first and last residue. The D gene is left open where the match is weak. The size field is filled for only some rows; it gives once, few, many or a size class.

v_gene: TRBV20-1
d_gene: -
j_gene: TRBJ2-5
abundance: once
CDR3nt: TGCAGTGCTGTCCGCGAAGGGCTAAAAGAGACCCAGTACTTC
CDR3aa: CSAVREGLKETQYF

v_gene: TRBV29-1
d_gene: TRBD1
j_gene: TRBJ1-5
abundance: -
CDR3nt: TGCAGCGTTGTTGAGGGACAGATAGATCAGCCCCAGCATTTT
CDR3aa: CSVVEGQIDQPQHF

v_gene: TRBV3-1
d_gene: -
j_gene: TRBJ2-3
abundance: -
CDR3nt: TGTGCCAGCAGCAAAAGACCAAACACAGATACGCAGTATTTT
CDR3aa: CASSKRPNTDTQYF

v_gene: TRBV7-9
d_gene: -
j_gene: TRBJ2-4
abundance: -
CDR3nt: TGTGCCAGCACCCAGGGATCCACTAGAACCATTCAGTACTTC
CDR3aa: CASTQGSTRTIQYF

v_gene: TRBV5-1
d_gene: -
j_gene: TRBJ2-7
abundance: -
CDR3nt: TGCGCCAGCAGCTTGCCCACAGGGAACTCCTACGAGCAGTACTTC
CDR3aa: CASSLPTGNSYEQYF

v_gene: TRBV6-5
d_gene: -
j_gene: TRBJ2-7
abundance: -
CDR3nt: TGTGCCAGCAGTTACGGGAGTTGGGGCTACGAGCAGTACTTC
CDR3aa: CASSYGSWGYEQYF

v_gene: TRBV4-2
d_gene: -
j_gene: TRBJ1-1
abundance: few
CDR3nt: TGTGCCAGCAGCCAAGAGGTGGGTCAGTCGAACACTGAAGCTTTCTTT
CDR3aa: CASSQEVGQSNTEAFF

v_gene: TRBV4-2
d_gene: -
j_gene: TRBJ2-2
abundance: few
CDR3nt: TGTGCCAGCAGCCAAGAACGGGGGATAAACACCGGGGAGCTGTTTTTT
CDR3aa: CASSQERGINTGELFF

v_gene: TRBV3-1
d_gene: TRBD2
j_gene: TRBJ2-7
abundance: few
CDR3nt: TGTGCCAGCAGCCAGATGAGCGCTAGCGGGAGTACTTACGAGCAGTACTTC
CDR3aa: CASSQMSASGSTYEQYF

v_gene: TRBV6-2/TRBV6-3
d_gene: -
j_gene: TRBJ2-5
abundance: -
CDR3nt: TGTGCCAGCAGTTACCCTACAGAGACCCAGTACTTC
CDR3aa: CASSYPTETQYF

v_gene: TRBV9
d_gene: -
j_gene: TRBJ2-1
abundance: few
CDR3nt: TGTGCCAGCAGCGATTCGGACAGCTCCTACAATGAGCAGTTCTTC
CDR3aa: CASSDSDSSYNEQFF

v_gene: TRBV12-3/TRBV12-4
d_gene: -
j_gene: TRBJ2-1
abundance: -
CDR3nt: TGTGCCAGCAGTGTCCGGACGAGCGGACTTGTTTTCAATGAGCAGTTCTTC
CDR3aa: CASSVRTSGLVFNEQFF